The clone carrying this T cell receptor (beta chain) was counted between two and nine times. These data originate in a study of T-cell memory formation after mild COVID-19. One entry per CDR3 protein results from TCRdb running MiXCR on the 5' RACE reads. Altogether around 120,000 distinct CDR3 sequences are present, approximately 16% being singletons, with the ten largest covering more than 11%. Trimming removed 4 bases from V and 8 bases from J, with 12 bases in between. Germline V gene sequence: CDR1 SGHTA, CDR2 FQGNSA. The CDR3 consists of 13 residues. The sequence came from an adult woman who had mild COVID-19 (a few samples of this study predate the infection). Cell type and time point are not known. The sequenced sample was PBMCs or a T cell subset sorted from them (not recorded which). The chain employs TRBV7-2 and TRBJ2-1; D perhaps matches TRBD1 (6 bases). CDR3 bases: TGTGCCAGCAGCTCGGACAGATGGGATGAGCAGTTCTTC. Translating gives CASSSDRWDEQFF.